Following are 19 T cell receptor beta chains from one sample sequenced in a study of monozygotic twins with inflammatory bowel disease. TCRdb re-analyzed the 5' RACE reads; it lists each CDR3 protein once, without DNA. The sample has about 380,000 distinct CDR3 sequences, and its top ten clones hold 2.5% to 3%. The sample comprised blood. All receptors come from a human donor with ulcerative colitis or Crohn's disease, or a healthy co-twin of an affected twin (not recorded which).

The chain carries TRBV20-1 and TRBJ2-1; TCRdb lists TRBD1, though no DNA is available to test this call. Germline V gene data show CDR1 as DFQATT and CDR2 as SNEGSKA (reference sequence). This CDR3 has 14 amino acids. Here the CDR3 reads CSARDLSGYNEQFF.

The rearrangement joins TRBV5-1 to TRBJ2-1. The CDR3 loop spans 14 amino acids. Germline CDR1 SGHRS, CDR2 YFSETQ. CDR3 protein: CASSREVAYNEQFF.

The chain has TRBV19 and TRBJ2-7; TCRdb proposes TRBD1, but this gene call is untestable without DNA. The CDR3 contains 15 residues. The germline gives CDR1 LNHDA, CDR2 SQIVND (reference sequence). The CDR3 protein is CASSIQGRSSYEQYF.

The rearrangement uses TRBV5-1 and TRBJ2-3; TCRdb names TRBD1, which stays unverified in the absence of DNA. This CDR3 is 14 amino acids long. Per germline, CDR1 SGHRS and CDR2 YFSETQ. The chain's CDR3 is CASSQGAFKDTQYF.

The chain combines TRBV5-1 with TRBJ1-5; TCRdb outputs TRBD1, but without DNA this stays unchecked. Germline CDR1 SGHRS, CDR2 YFSETQ. This CDR3 comprises 14 residues. The CDR3 here is CASSPGAGSMAQHF.

This chain joins TRBV7-2 and TRBJ2-4; TCRdb reports TRBD1, a call that lacks DNA to check it against. CDR1 and CDR2 from the germline V gene are SGHTA and FQGNSA. This CDR3 contains 14 residues. Here the CDR3 reads CASSSGQWKNIQYF.

The chain links TRBV15 to TRBJ2-2; TCRdb selects TRBD1, and the lack of DNA leaves this call unchecked. The CDR3 runs to 16 residues. Germline lookup yields CDR1 LNHNV and CDR2 YYDKDF (reference sequence). This CDR3 reads CATSRDGQMNTGDLFF.

The chain couples TRBV11-3 to TRBJ2-1; TCRdb designates TRBD1, a call that cannot be tested without DNA. Per germline, CDR1 SGHNT and CDR2 YENEEA. CDR3 length: 14 residues. The CDR3 loop reads CASSLAGGGNEQFF.

The rearrangement links TRBV12-3 or TRBV12-4 to TRBJ2-2; TCRdb picks TRBD1, but there is no DNA to check that call. This CDR3 is 16 amino acids long. CDR3 region: CASPDSTDKVTGELFF.

The V and J genes are TRBV6-5 and TRBJ1-1. The CDR3 contains 14 residues. Germline V gene lookup returns CDR1 MNHEY and CDR2 SVGAGI. The CDR3 sequence: CASSYSQTDTEAFF.

This rearrangement joins TRBV6-1 to TRBJ2-7. Per the germline V gene, CDR1 is MNHNS and CDR2 is SASEGT. The CDR3 runs to 15 residues. The CDR3 sequence: CASSDRGSASYEQYF.

This chain uses TRBV7-2 with TRBJ1-3; TCRdb's D call of TRBD1 is untestable without DNA. The CDR3 loop spans 15 amino acids. CDR1 is SGHTA and CDR2 is FQGNSA in the germline V gene. This CDR3 is CASSLAGASGNTIYF.

This sequence joins TRBV29-1 and TRBJ1-1; TCRdb calls TRBD1, which cannot be checked without DNA. The CDR3 covers 12 residues. Germline CDR1 is SQVTM and CDR2 is ANQGSEA. CDR3 amino acids: CSVARGYTEAFF. The full variable domain, with the rest looked up from reference TRBV29-1 and TRBJ1-1, is SAVISQKPSRDICQRGTSLTIQCQVDSQVTMMFWYRQQPGQSLTLIATANQGSEATYESGFVIDKFPISRPNLTFSTLTVSNMSPEDSSIYLCSVARGYTEAFFGQGTRLTVV.

V usage is TRBV7-2 and J usage is TRBJ1-3; the TRBD1 assignment by TCRdb is unverifiable without DNA. The CDR3 has 14 amino acids. CDR1 SGHTA and CDR2 FQGNSA come from the germline V gene. This CDR3 is CASRGWGAGNTIYF. The whole variable domain, filled in from reference TRBV7-2 and TRBJ1-3, reads GAGVSQSPSNKVTEKGKDVELRCDPISGHTALYWYRQSLGQGLEFLIYFQGNSAPDKSGLPSDRFSAERTGGSVSTLTIQRTQQEDSAVYLCASRGWGAGNTIYFGEGSWLTVV.

The CDR3 protein is CASSQDTGTGTYEQYF. The chain joins TRBV4-1 to TRBJ2-7; lacking DNA, the TRBD1 call made by TCRdb goes unchecked. The germline V gene has CDR1 MGHRA and CDR2 YSYEKL. CDR3 size: 16 residues.

The chain is built from TRBV19 and TRBJ2-7; there is no DNA to check the TCRdb D call of TRBD1. This CDR3 contains 14 residues. The germline CDR1 and CDR2 sequences are LNHDA and SQIVND (reference sequence). The CDR3 reads CASKKGTGLYEQYF.

The rearrangement uses TRBV19 and TRBJ2-7; TCRdb's D call, TRBD1, is unchecked because there is no DNA. This CDR3 comprises 14 residues. From germline, CDR1 is LNHDA and CDR2 SQIVND (reference sequence). The CDR3 reads CASTPGTGHYEQYF. The whole variable domain, remainder taken from reference TRBV19 and TRBJ2-7, is DGGITQSPKYLFRKEGQNVTLSCEQNLNHDAMYWYRQDPGQGLRLIYYSQIVNDFQKGDIAEGYSVSREKKESFPLTVTSAQKNPTAFYLCASTPGTGHYEQYFGPGTRLTVT.

The gene calls are TRBV29-1 and TRBJ2-7. This CDR3 comprises 11 residues. CDR1 is SQVTM, CDR2 ANQGSEA, per germline. The CDR3 reads CSVGGLDEQYF.

The chain uses TRBV27 and TRBJ2-3. The CDR3 runs to 14 residues. The germline gives CDR1 MNHEY, CDR2 SMNVEV (reference sequence). This CDR3 is CASSLNPSYASQYF.